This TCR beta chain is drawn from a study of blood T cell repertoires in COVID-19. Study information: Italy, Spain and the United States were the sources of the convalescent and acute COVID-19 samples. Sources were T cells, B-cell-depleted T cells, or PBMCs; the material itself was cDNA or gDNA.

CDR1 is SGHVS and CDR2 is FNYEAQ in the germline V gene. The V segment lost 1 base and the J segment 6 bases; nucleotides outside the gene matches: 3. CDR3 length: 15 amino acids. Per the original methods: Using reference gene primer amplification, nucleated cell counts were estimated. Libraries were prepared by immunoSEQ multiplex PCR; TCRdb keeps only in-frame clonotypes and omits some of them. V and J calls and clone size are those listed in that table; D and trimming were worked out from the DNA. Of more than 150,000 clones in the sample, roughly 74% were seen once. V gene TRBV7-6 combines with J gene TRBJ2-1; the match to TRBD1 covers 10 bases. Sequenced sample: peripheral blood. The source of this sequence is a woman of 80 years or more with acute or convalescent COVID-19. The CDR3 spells CASSLGGDRGNEQFF. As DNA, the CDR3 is TGTGCCAGCAGCTTAGGCGGGGACAGGGGCAATGAGCAGTTCTTC.